The present TCR beta chain was sequenced within a study of cytomegalovirus exposure and HLA in healthy donors. Findings and caveats of the study: CMV antigen specificity was confirmed in vitro for a few CMV-associated chains.

In the case of this clone: The antigen remains unidentified.

Profiling relied on immunoSEQ multiplex PCR, and the TCRdb table lists in-frame clones only, not all of them. The sample records just under 150,000 clones, 80% to 90% being singletons. The CDR3 runs 15 residues. The trim removed 0 bases at V and 5 bases at J, leaving 6 bases unmatched. CDR1 is MNHEY and CDR2 is SMNVEV in the germline V gene (reference sequence). The chain couples TRBV27 to TRBJ2-5; 7 bases match TRBD2. Material for sequencing was PBMCs. The clonotype originates from a man aged 18 to 30 in good health and CMV-seropositive. The CDR3 region is CASSLSPAGEETQYF. CDR3 sequence (DNA): TGTGCCAGCAGTTTATCGCCGGCGGGGGAGGAGACCCAGTACTTC.